Presented here are 16 T cell receptor beta chains from one specimen sequenced in a study of T cells in Graves' hyperthyroidism and ophthalmopathy. RNA transcripts yielded amplified TCR beta CDR3 regions. Initially, a first-round RT-PCR of the TCR CDR3 employed the HTBI primer set. Using its own MiXCR run on the multiplex PCR reads, TCRdb lists one record per CDR3 protein. Of about 610,000 distinct CDR3 sequences in the sample, about 43% were seen once. Material: peripheral blood or thyroid tissue (not recorded which). The origin of the receptors is a woman younger than 30 with Graves' hyperthyroidism.

The chain couples TRBV4-3 to TRBJ2-3, with D tentatively TRBD2 (5 bases). Germline V gives CDR1 LGHNA, CDR2 YSLEER. V dropped 4 bases and J dropped 0 bases, with 14 bases sitting between them. The CDR3 length is 16 residues. CDR3 nucleotides: TGCGCCAGCAGCCCCAGCTCCATAGCGAGCACAGATACGCAGTATTTT. This gives the protein CASSPSSIASTDTQYF.

This clonotype was seen many times. The chain carries TRBV11-3 and TRBJ1-2; no clear D. The V gene's germline CDR1 is SGHNT and CDR2 YENEEA. Deletions cut 0 bases from V and 4 bases from J, with 9 bases between. The CDR3 extends over 14 amino acids. The CDR3: CASSLEAASYGYTF. The CDR3 DNA reads TGTGCCAGCAGCTTAGAAGCAGCCTCCTATGGCTACACCTTC. The variable domain in full, completed from reference TRBV11-3 and TRBJ1-2, reads EAGVVQSPRYKIIEKKQPVAFWCNPISGHNTLYWYLQNLGQGPELLIRYENEEAVDDSQLPKDRFSAERLKGVDSTLKIQPAELGDSAVYLCASSLEAASYGYTFGSGTRLTVV.

This chain uses TRBV29-1 with TRBJ1-2, with 11 bases matching TRBD1. J was trimmed by 6 bases and V by 8 bases; bases with no gene match: 8. CDR3 length: 13 residues. The germline V gene has CDR1 SQVTM and CDR2 ANQGSEA. In DNA, the CDR3 is TGCAGCAGTTTTCGGACAGGGGGCGATGGCTACACCTTC. Translated: CSSFRTGGDGYTF.

This clonotype was detected ten times or more. V gene TRBV11-3 combines with J gene TRBJ2-5, with 12 bases that match TRBD2. The CDR3 consists of 16 residues. Trimming took 6 bases from V and 5 from J; bases not matched to a gene: 10. Per the germline V gene, CDR1 is SGHNT and CDR2 is YENEEA. The CDR3 sequence: CASRLETSGRLETQYF. The CDR3 nucleotides are TGTGCCAGCAGGTTGGAAACTAGCGGGAGGCTGGAGACCCAGTACTTC.

This clonotype was observed at least ten times. The V call is TRBV7-2, the J call TRBJ2-7; D ambiguous. The CDR3 has 11 residues. Germline loops: CDR1 SGHTA, CDR2 FQGNSA. The V gene lost 2 bases and the J gene lost 5 bases, with 4 bases spanning the gap. CDR3 DNA: TGTGCCAGCAGCTTAACGAACGAGCAGTACTTC. This encodes CASSLTNEQYF.

Details on this clonotype: Since a much larger clone is just one base distant, this may be a read error. This chain joins TRBV7-9 and TRBJ1-4; 10 nucleotides line up with TRBD1. CDR3 length: 18 amino acids. Germline trimming cut 5 bases from V and 8 bases from J; bases unmatched to any gene: 17. Germline V gene lookup returns CDR1 SEHNR and CDR2 FQNEAQ (reference sequence). CDR3 in amino acids: CASSPETGGSLDLEKLFF. The CDR3 DNA follows: TGTGCCAGCAGCCCAGAGACAGGGGGCTCGCTTGATCTGGAAAAACTGTTTTTT.

V usage is TRBV29-1 and J usage is TRBJ2-7, with TRBD1 identical over 7 bases. J was trimmed by 3 bases and V by 8 bases; bases with no gene match: 4. The CDR3 sequence is 11 residues long. In germline, CDR1 is SQVTM, CDR2 ANQGSEA. CDR3 DNA: TGCAGCAGCGACAGGGACTACGAGCAGTACTTC. Amino acids: CSSDRDYEQYF.

This sequence joins TRBV29-1 and TRBJ1-1, with D possibly matching TRBD1 (6 bases). Germline lookup yields CDR1 SQVTM and CDR2 ANQGSEA. CDR3 length: 10 residues. Deletions cut 8 bases from V and 9 bases from J, with 13 bases between. The CDR3 is CSSGGQKAFF. CDR3 DNA: TGCAGCTCGGGAGGACAGAAAGCTTTCTTT.

This clonotype turned up a few times. CDR3 in DNA: TGTGCCAGCAGCCAATCGGGACAGGGAGATCAGCCCCAGCATTTT. Amino acid sequence: CASSQSGQGDQPQHF. The chain is built from TRBV16 and TRBJ1-5, with TRBD1 matching over 9 bases. Germline trimming cut 0 bases from V and 5 bases from J; bases unmatched to any gene: 2. The CDR3 is 15 residues long. Germline V gene data show CDR1 as KGHSY and CDR2 as FQNENV. Together with reference TRBV16 and TRBJ1-5, the CDR3 gives the full variable domain: GEEVAQTPKHLVRGEGQKAKLYCAPIKGHSYVFWYQQVLKNEFKFLISFQNENVFDETGMPKERFSAKCLPNSPCSLEIQATKLEDSAVYFCASSQSGQGDQPQHFGDGTRLSIL.

This chain connects TRBV7-2 to TRBJ1-4; perhaps TRBD1 as D (5 bases). The germline V gene encodes CDR1 SGHTA and CDR2 FQGNSA. V dropped 5 bases and J dropped 3 bases, with 10 bases sitting between them. The CDR3 loop spans 14 amino acids. The CDR3 bases are TGTGCCAGCAGCAATGCAGGGTCTAATGAAAAACTGTTTTTT. This codes for CASSNAGSNEKLFF.

The genes are TRBV10-2 and TRBJ2-7; TRBD2 aligns across 10 bases. The CDR3 sequence is 15 residues long. Germline V gives CDR1 WSHSY, CDR2 SAAADI. V shed 7 bases, J shed 1 base, and the junction held 7 bases outside the gene matches. The CDR3: CASTSAGLASYEQYF. CDR3 DNA sequence: TGCGCCAGCACCTCCGCGGGACTAGCGTCCTACGAGCAGTACTTC.

This clonotype was seen ten or more times. V and J are TRBV5-6 and TRBJ2-2, with 7 positions matching TRBD1. With 0 bases clipped from V and 1 base from J, the junction kept 3 bases outside the gene matches. Germline assignment: CDR1 SGHDT and CDR2 YYEEEE. The CDR3 sequence is 16 residues long. The CDR3 protein is CASSLGQGVNTGELFF. CDR3 coding DNA: TGTGCCAGCAGCTTGGGACAGGGCGTGAACACCGGGGAGCTGTTTTTT.

This clonotype was observed at least ten times. The chain couples TRBV20-1 to TRBJ2-3, with 9 bases identical to TRBD1. After removal of 4 bases from V and 0 bases from J, the junction contained 2 bases not matched to a gene. The CDR3 consists of 14 residues. CDR1 and CDR2 from the germline V gene are DFQATT and SNEGSKA (reference sequence). The CDR3 here is CSATGQGSTDTQYF. CDR3 nucleotide sequence: TGCAGTGCTACCGGACAGGGGAGCACAGATACGCAGTATTTT.

This clonotype was counted a single time. The chain carries TRBV29-1 and TRBJ1-1, with D hard to call. Trimming took off 7 bases at V and 2 bases at J, with 20 bases between the two ends. This CDR3 is 15 amino acids long. The germline gives CDR1 SQVTM, CDR2 ANQGSEA. The CDR3, as DNA: TGCAGCGCCACCGGTGACGGAGGGAGTAACACTGAAGCTTTCTTT. Its protein product is CSATGDGGSNTEAFF.

Many counts were recorded for this clonotype. The genes are TRBV25-1 and TRBJ2-6; 9 bases align to TRBD1. The CDR3 loop spans 17 amino acids. Trimming removed 2 bases from V and 2 bases from J; junction bases left unmatched: 4. Germline V gene lookup returns CDR1 MGHDK and CDR2 SYGVNS. In nucleotides, the CDR3 is TGTGCCAGCAGTGAACTTGGGACAGGGACTGGGGCCAACGTCCTGACTTTC. Translating it yields CASSELGTGTGANVLTF.

A remark on this clonotype: A much bigger clone sits one base away, suggesting this may be a read error. The rearrangement links TRBV11-2 to TRBJ1-5; no reliable D call. V was shortened by 5 bases and J by 11 bases, with 10 bases between the two germline ends. CDR1 is SGHAT and CDR2 is FQNNGV in the germline V gene. This CDR3 is built from 11 residues. CDR3 in DNA: TGTGCCAGCAGCCAGACTGTTTCCCAGCATTTT. Protein sequence: CASSQTVSQHF.